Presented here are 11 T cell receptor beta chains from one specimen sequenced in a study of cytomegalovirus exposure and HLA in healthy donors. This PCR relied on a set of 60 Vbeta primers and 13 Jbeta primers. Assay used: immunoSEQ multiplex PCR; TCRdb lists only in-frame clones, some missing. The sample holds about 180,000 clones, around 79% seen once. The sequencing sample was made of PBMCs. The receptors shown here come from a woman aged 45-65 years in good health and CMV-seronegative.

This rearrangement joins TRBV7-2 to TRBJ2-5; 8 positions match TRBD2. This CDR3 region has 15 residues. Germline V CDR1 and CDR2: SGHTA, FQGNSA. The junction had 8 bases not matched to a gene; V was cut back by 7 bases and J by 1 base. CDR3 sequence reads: CASTFDAGGQETQYF. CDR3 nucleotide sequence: TGTGCCAGCACTTTCGACGCGGGGGGCCAAGAGACCCAGTACTTC.

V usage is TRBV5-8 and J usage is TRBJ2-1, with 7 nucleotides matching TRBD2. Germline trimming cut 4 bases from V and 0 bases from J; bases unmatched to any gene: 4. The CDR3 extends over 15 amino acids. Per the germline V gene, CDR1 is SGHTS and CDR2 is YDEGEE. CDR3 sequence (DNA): TGTGCCAGCAGCCTCCTAGCGGACTCCTACAATGAGCAGTTCTTC. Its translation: CASSLLADSYNEQFF. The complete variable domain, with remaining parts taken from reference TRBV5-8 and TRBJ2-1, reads EAGVTQSPTHLIKTRGQQATLRCSPISGHTSVYWYQQALGLGLQFLLWYDEGEERNRGNFPPRFSGRQFPNYSSELNVNALELEDSALYLCASSLLADSYNEQFFGPGTRLTVL.

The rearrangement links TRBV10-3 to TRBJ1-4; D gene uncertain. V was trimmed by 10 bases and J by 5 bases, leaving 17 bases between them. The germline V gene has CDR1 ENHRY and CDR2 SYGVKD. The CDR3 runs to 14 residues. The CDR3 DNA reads TGTGCCACCCACCCGGGAAAAGAAAATGAAAAACTGTTTTTT. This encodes CATHPGKENEKLFF.

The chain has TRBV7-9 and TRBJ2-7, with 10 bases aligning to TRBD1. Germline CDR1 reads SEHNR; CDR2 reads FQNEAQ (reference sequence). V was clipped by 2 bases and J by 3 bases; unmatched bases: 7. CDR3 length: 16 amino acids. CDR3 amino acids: CASSLIRGTGDYEQYF. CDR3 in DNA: TGTGCCAGCAGCTTAATAAGGGGGACAGGGGACTACGAGCAGTACTTC. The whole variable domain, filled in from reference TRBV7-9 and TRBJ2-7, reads DTGVSQNPRHKITKRGQNVTFRCDPISEHNRLYWYRQTLGQGPEFLTYFQNEAQLEKSRLLSDRFSAERPKGSFSTLEIQRTEQGDSAMYLCASSLIRGTGDYEQYFGPGTRLTVT.

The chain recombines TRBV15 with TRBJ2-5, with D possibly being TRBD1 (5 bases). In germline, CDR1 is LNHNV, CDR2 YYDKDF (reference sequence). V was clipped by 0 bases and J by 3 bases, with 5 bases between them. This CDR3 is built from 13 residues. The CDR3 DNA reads TGTGCCACCAGCAGAGACAGGGAAGAGACCCAGTACTTC. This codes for CATSRDREETQYF.

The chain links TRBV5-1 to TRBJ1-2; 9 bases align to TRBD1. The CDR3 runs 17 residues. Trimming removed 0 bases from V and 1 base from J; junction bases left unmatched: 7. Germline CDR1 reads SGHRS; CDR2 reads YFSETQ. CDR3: CASSLEGTGLDNYGYTF. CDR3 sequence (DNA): TGCGCCAGCAGCTTGGAGGGGACAGGGTTGGATAACTATGGCTACACCTTC. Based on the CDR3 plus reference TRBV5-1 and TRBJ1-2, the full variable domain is KAGVTQTPRYLIKTRGQQVTLSCSPISGHRSVSWYQQTPGQGLQFLFEYFSETQRNKGNFPGRFSGRQFSNSRSEMNVSTLELGDSALYLCASSLEGTGLDNYGYTFGSGTRLTVV.

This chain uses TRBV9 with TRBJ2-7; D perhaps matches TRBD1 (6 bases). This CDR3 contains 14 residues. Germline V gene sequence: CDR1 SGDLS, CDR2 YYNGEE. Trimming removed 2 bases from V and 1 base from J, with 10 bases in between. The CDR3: CASSVADRSYEQYF. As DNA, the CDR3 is TGTGCCAGCAGCGTCGCGGACAGATCCTACGAGCAGTACTTC. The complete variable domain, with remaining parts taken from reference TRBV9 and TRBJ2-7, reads DSGVTQTPKHLITATGQRVTLRCSPRSGDLSVYWYQQSLDQGLQFLIQYYNGEERAKGNILERFSAQQFPDLHSELNLSSLELGDSALYFCASSVADRSYEQYFGPGTRLTVT.

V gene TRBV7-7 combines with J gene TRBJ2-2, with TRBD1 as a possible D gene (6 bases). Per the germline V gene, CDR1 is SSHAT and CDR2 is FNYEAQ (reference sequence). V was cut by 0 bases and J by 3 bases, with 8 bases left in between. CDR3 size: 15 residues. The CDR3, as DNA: TGTGCCAGCAGCTTAGCCGGACAGTACACCGGGGAGCTGTTTTTT. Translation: CASSLAGQYTGELFF.

The chain's CDR3 is CASSARDRGLQQFF. Here the CDR3 DNA reads TGTGCCAGCAGCGCGAGGGACAGGGGGCTGCAGCAGTTCTTC. The V call is TRBV9, the J call TRBJ2-1, with 12 bases matching TRBD1. V lost 3 bases to trimming and J lost 11 bases; unmatched junction nucleotides: 6. Per the germline V gene, CDR1 is SGDLS and CDR2 is YYNGEE. The CDR3 loop spans 14 amino acids.

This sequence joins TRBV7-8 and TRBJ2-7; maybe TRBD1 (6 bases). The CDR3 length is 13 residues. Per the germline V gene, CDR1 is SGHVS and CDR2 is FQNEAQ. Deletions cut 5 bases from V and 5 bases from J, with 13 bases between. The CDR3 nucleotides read TGTGCCAGCAGCCACAGGGTGGTCAACGAGCAGTACTTC. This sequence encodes CASSHRVVNEQYF.

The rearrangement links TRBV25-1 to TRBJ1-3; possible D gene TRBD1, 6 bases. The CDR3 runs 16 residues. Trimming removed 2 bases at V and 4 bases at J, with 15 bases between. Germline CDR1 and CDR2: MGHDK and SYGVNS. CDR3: CASSEPGQRYGNTIYF. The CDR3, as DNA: TGTGCCAGCAGTGAACCCGGACAGCGGTACGGAAACACCATATATTTT.